A single sample is the source of the 10 T cell receptor beta chains below, sequenced in a study of beta chain features in type 1 diabetes. Of the isolated RNA, all was reverse transcribed, and so the sequenced material was expressed TCRB transcripts. The table came from immunoSEQ multiplex PCR; TCRdb's copy has only in-frame clones and leaves some out. Altogether fewer than 900,000 clones are present, about a sixth being singletons, with the ten largest covering 0.02% to 0.025%. Specimen: naive CD4+ T cells from blood. Source of these receptors: a woman younger than 35 in good health.

This clone showed up just a few times. This chain links TRBV28 with TRBJ2-1, with 9 positions matching TRBD2. This CDR3 contains 15 residues. V trimming: 3 bases; J trimming: 6 bases; junction bases outside the gene matches: 6. CDR1 is MDHEN and CDR2 is SYDVKM in the germline V gene. CDR3 residues: CASSFSLAGFNEQFF. CDR3 coding DNA: TGTGCCAGCAGTTTTAGCCTAGCGGGATTCAATGAGCAGTTCTTC.

The CDR3 reads CSACIGGGTDTQYF. DNA of the CDR3: TGCAGCGCCTGTATCGGGGGTGGCACAGATACGCAGTATTTT. The chain has TRBV29-1 and TRBJ2-3, with D perhaps TRBD2 (6 bases). This CDR3 comprises 14 residues. CDR1 is SQVTM, CDR2 ANQGSEA, per germline. Trimming stripped 7 bases from V and 1 base from J, with 15 bases between.

The CDR3 is CASSEFGGMSSYNEQFF. The CDR3 region has the DNA TGTGCCAGCAGTGAATTTGGCGGAATGAGCTCCTACAATGAGCAGTTCTTC. The V call is TRBV6-4, the J call TRBJ2-1; D uncertain. Germline V lookup: CDR1 MRHNA, CDR2 SNTAGT. V dropped 3 bases and J dropped 0 bases, with 15 bases sitting between them. The CDR3 sequence is 17 residues long.

This clone was counted between two and nine times. J is TRBJ2-3 and V is TRBV7-2; no clear D gene. Trimming pared 3 bases from V and 2 bases from J, leaving 9 bases between. Per the germline V gene, CDR1 is SGHTA and CDR2 is FQGNSA. This CDR3 has 14 residues. The CDR3 DNA reads TGTGCCAGCAGCTTCCTTTCGGCCACAGATACGCAGTATTTT. The encoded protein is CASSFLSATDTQYF.

This clone has just a few counts. This chain links TRBV5-4 with TRBJ2-5, with TRBD2 matching 9 bases. The V and J ends lost 3 bases and 4 bases, in that order; junction bases with no gene match: 7. Germline lookup yields CDR1 SGHNT and CDR2 YYREEE (reference sequence). The CDR3 contains 15 residues. CDR3 sequence (DNA): TGTGCCAGCAGCTGGTCCGCGGGAGGGCGAGAGACCCAGTACTTC. This codes for CASSWSAGGRETQYF.

The V and J genes are TRBV4-3 and TRBJ2-1, with a tentative D call TRBD2 (6 bases). Germline lookup yields CDR1 LGHNA and CDR2 YSLEER. Trimming took 5 bases from V and 0 from J, leaving 14 bases between them. This CDR3 is built from 16 residues. The DNA for the CDR3 is TGCGCCAGCAGCAAGAAGGGAGGAAGCTCCTACAATGAGCAGTTCTTC. Amino acid sequence: CASSKKGGSSYNEQFF.

The V gene is TRBV5-6, the J gene TRBJ2-1, with D perhaps matching TRBD2 (6 bases). Germline V gene sequence: CDR1 SGHDT, CDR2 YYEEEE. The CDR3 sequence is 16 residues long. V lost 0 bases and J 5 bases, leaving 15 bases between the germline ends. The chain's CDR3 is CASSLVVASVDNEQFF. The CDR3 coding sequence is TGTGCCAGCAGCTTGGTAGTGGCTAGCGTCGACAATGAGCAGTTCTTC. Looking up the rest from reference TRBV5-6 and TRBJ2-1 gives the full variable domain: DAGVTQSPTHLIKTRGQQVTLRCSPKSGHDTVSWYQQALGQGPQFIFQYYEEEERQRGNFPDRFSGHQFPNYSSELNVNALLLGDSALYLCASSLVVASVDNEQFFGPGTRLTVL.

J is TRBJ1-1 and V is TRBV11-3; the D is unclear. CDR1 and CDR2 (germline): SGHNT, YENEEA. The CDR3 is 13 residues long. V was shortened by 3 bases and J by 5 bases, with 10 bases between the two germline ends. The CDR3 region has the DNA TGTGCCAGCAGCTTTACTGGGGAAACTGAAGCTTTCTTT. Residues: CASSFTGETEAFF.

This clone was seen only a few times. The rearrangement uses TRBV7-2 and TRBJ2-2, with D possibly being TRBD1 (6 bases). Germline V gene sequence: CDR1 SGHTA, CDR2 FQGNSA. The CDR3 totals 18 residues. Trimming pared 2 bases from V and 4 bases from J, leaving 20 bases between. In nucleotides, the CDR3 is TGTGCCAGCAGCTTATTAGTATTGGGCAGGGGCGTCACCGGGGAGCTGTTTTTT. Protein sequence: CASSLLVLGRGVTGELFF.

V is TRBV7-3 and J is TRBJ2-1; 14 nucleotides align to TRBD2. Germline trimming cut 5 bases from V and 7 bases from J; bases unmatched to any gene: 7. The germline gives CDR1 SGHTA, CDR2 FQGTGA. The CDR3 has 16 residues. This chain's CDR3 is CASSRLAGGEVNEQFF. The CDR3, as DNA: TGTGCCAGCAGCCGACTAGCGGGAGGGGAGGTAAATGAGCAGTTCTTC.